A selection of T cell receptor beta chains follows, all from one sample in a study of T cell changes during pregnancy in multiple sclerosis. TCRdb's table, derived via immunoSEQ multiplex PCR, lists solely in-frame clones and lacks some. The table records fewer than 70,000 clones, around 92% of them present only once. Sequenced material: peripheral blood, taken in the second trimester of pregnancy. The receptors here all came from a female donor in good health, enrolled as a control in a pregnancy study. Each CDR3 is given with its conserved first and last residue. The D gene is left open where the match is weak. Some rows mark clone size as missing; the rest say once, few, many or name a class of expanded clone.

size: once; J: TRBJ2-5; V: TRBV5-1; D: .; DNA: TGCGCCAGCAGCTTCAGGCTCTCCGAGACCCAGTACTTC; CDR3: CASSFRLSETQYF
size: .; J: TRBJ2-1; V: TRBV19; D: TRBD1; DNA: TGTGCCAGTAGTTCCTGGACAGGGTACAATGAGCAGTTCTTC; CDR3: CASSSWTGYNEQFF
size: .; J: TRBJ1-4; V: TRBV5-1; D: .; DNA: TGCGCCAGCAGCTTGGCCCCAGGGGCTAATGAAAAACTGTTTTTT; CDR3: CASSLAPGANEKLFF
size: .; J: TRBJ2-2; V: TRBV7-7; D: .; DNA: TGTGCTAGCAGCCCAGGGGAGAGGAGGGAGCTGTTTTTT; CDR3: CASSPGERRELFF
size: .; J: TRBJ2-1; V: TRBV5-1; D: .; DNA: TGCGCCAGCAGCTTGCAAACAGGGAATGAGCAGTTCTTC; CDR3: CASSLQTGNEQFF
size: once; J: TRBJ1-2; V: TRBV5-4; D: .; DNA: TGTGCCAGCAGCTCGGCGGTCCAGGGAGGGTATGGCTACACCTTC; CDR3: CASSSAVQGGYGYTF
size: .; J: TRBJ2-2; V: TRBV4-1; D: .; DNA: TGCGCCAGCAGCCAAGGGCAGGGTCGGTCCGGGGAGCTGTTTTTT; CDR3: CASSQGQGRSGELFF
size: .; J: TRBJ2-3; V: TRBV19; D: .; DNA: TGTGCCAGTAGTAGTTCCCTCGCGGATACGCAGTATTTT; CDR3: CASSSSLADTQYF
size: once; J: TRBJ2-1; V: TRBV9; D: .; DNA: TGTGCCAGCAGCGTCCGTTCAGGGCCCTTCAATGAGCAGTTCTTC; CDR3: CASSVRSGPFNEQFF
size: .; J: TRBJ2-6; V: TRBV5-4; D: .; DNA: TGTGCCAGCAGCTTGGACAGGCTCGGGGCCAACGTCCTGACTTTC; CDR3: CASSLDRLGANVLTF
size: .; J: TRBJ2-4; V: TRBV28; D: TRBD1; DNA: TGTGCCAGCAGTTTATGGCCCACAGGGGTGGCCAAAAACATTCAGTACTTC; CDR3: CASSLWPTGVAKNIQYF
size: .; J: TRBJ2-1; V: TRBV14; D: .; DNA: TGTGCCAGCAGCCGCCTGCCTAAAGATTTTAGCTCCTACAATGAGCAGTTCTTC; CDR3: CASSRLPKDFSSYNEQFF
size: .; J: TRBJ2-3; V: TRBV30; D: .; DNA: TGTGCCTGGAGCCTAGTGGCGGATACGCAGTATTTT; CDR3: CAWSLVADTQYF
size: .; J: TRBJ1-1; V: TRBV4-3; D: TRBD1; DNA: TGCGCCAGCAGCCAAGGTCGATACAGGGGTACTGAAGCTTTCTTT; CDR3: CASSQGRYRGTEAFF
size: .; J: TRBJ1-1; V: TRBV30; D: .; DNA: TGTGCCTGGAGGTCCTGGACACACAGACCTGAAGCTTTCTTT; CDR3: CAWRSWTHRPEAFF
size: .; J: TRBJ2-3; V: TRBV29-1; D: TRBD1; DNA: TGCAGCGTTGACAGGGGGCGTAGCACAGATACGCAGTATTTT; CDR3: CSVDRGRSTDTQYF
size: .; J: TRBJ2-1; V: TRBV11-2; D: TRBD2; DNA: TGTGCCAGCAGCCCATCCCTAGCGGGAGGGACCAATGAGCAGTTCTTC; CDR3: CASSPSLAGGTNEQFF
size: .; J: TRBJ2-1; V: TRBV7-3; D: TRBD2; DNA: TGTGCCAGCAGCGGCGGGGGCGCGGCGGGGGGGCAGTTCTTC; CDR3: CASSGGGAAGGQFF
size: .; J: TRBJ2-3; V: TRBV7-9; D: .; DNA: TGTGCCAGCAGCTTAGACCCGGGATGGGTCCAAGGAAACACAGATACGCAGTATTTT; CDR3: CASSLDPGWVQGNTDTQYF
size: .; J: TRBJ2-7; V: TRBV4-3; D: .; DNA: TGCGCCAGCAGCCAAGGATGGGGGGAACGCTACGAGCAGTACTTC; CDR3: CASSQGWGERYEQYF
size: .; J: TRBJ2-1; V: TRBV19; D: .; DNA: TGTGCCAGTAGCCGTTCTCTAGCGAAGGGGTCCTACAATGAGCAGTTCTTC; CDR3: CASSRSLAKGSYNEQFF
size: once; J: TRBJ2-7; V: TRBV28; D: TRBD2; DNA: TGTGCCAGCAGTTTGCGGACTAGCGGGAGGGGAGACGAGCAGTACTTC; CDR3: CASSLRTSGRGDEQYF
size: .; J: TRBJ2-3; V: TRBV11-2; D: TRBD1; DNA: TGTGCCAGCAGGCCAGCGGGACAGGGTACAGATACGCAGTATTTT; CDR3: CASRPAGQGTDTQYF
size: .; J: TRBJ1-5; V: TRBV20-1; D: .; DNA: TGCAGTGCTGCACGGGGTCAGCCCCAGCATTTT; CDR3: CSAARGQPQHF
size: .; J: TRBJ1-2; V: TRBV2; D: .; DNA: TGTGCCAGCAGTCCATGGGGGGGCTCCCACTATGGCTACACCTTC; CDR3: CASSPWGGSHYGYTF
size: .; J: TRBJ2-2; V: TRBV28; D: TRBD2; DNA: TGTGCCAGCAGTTTATTCCCGGGGGGTAGCGGTACCGGGGAGCTGTTTTTT; CDR3: CASSLFPGGSGTGELFF
size: .; J: TRBJ1-5; V: TRBV28; D: .; DNA: TGTGCCAGCAGCCAAAAACCATCAGGGTTTGATCAGCCCCAGCATTTT; CDR3: CASSQKPSGFDQPQHF
size: .; J: TRBJ1-1; V: TRBV23-1; D: .; DNA: TGCGCCAGCAGTCAACTACGGAAGGGGGTTATGAACACTGAAGCTTTCTTT; CDR3: CASSQLRKGVMNTEAFF
size: once; J: TRBJ2-7; V: TRBV27; D: TRBD2; DNA: TGTGCCAGCAGTTTAGGCGGGAGAGTGTACGAGCAGTACTTC; CDR3: CASSLGGRVYEQYF
size: .; J: TRBJ2-1; V: TRBV7-3; D: TRBD2; DNA: TGTGCCAGCAGTCTTAAGACTAGCGGGGTTACCTACAATGAGCAGTTCTTC; CDR3: CASSLKTSGVTYNEQFF
size: .; J: TRBJ1-2; V: TRBV6-1; D: .; DNA: TGTGCCAGCAGTGAAGCATCAGGGACAAGTGGCTACACCTTC; CDR3: CASSEASGTSGYTF
size: .; J: TRBJ1-5; V: TRBV19; D: .; DNA: TGTGCCAGTAGAAGACGGAGTACCGATCAGCCCCAGCATTTT; CDR3: CASRRRSTDQPQHF
size: .; J: TRBJ1-2; V: TRBV27; D: TRBD1; DNA: TGTGCCAGCACTACACAGGGGTATGGCTACACCTTC; CDR3: CASTTQGYGYTF